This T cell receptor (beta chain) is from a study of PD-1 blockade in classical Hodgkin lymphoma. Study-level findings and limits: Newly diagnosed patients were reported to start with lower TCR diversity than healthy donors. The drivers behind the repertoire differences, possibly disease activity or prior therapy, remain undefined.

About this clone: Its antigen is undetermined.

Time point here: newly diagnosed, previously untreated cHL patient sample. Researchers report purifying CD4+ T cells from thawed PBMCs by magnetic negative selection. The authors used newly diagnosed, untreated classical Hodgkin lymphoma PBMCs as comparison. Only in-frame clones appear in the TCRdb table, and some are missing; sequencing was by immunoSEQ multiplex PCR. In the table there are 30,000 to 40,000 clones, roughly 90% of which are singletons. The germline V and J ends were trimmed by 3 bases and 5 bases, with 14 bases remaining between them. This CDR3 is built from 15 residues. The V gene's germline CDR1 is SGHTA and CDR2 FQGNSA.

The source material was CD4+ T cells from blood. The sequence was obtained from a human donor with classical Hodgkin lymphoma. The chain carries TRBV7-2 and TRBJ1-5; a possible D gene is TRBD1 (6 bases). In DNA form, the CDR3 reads TGTGCCAGCAGCTTGTCCGGGACACAGGATCAGCCCCAGCATTTT. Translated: CASSLSGTQDQPQHF.